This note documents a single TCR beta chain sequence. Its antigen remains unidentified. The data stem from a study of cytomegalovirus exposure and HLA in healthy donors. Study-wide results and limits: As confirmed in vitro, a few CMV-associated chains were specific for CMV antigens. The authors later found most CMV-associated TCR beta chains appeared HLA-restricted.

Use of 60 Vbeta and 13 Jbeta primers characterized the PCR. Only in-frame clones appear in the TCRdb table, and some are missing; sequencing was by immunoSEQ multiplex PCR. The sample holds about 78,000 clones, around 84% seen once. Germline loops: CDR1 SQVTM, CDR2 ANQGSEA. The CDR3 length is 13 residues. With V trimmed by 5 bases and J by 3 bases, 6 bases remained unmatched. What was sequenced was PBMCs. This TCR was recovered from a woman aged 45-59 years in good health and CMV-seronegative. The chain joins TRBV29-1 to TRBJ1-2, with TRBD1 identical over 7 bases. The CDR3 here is CSVLRGTDYGYTF. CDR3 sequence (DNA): TGCAGCGTTCTGAGGGGGACAGACTATGGCTACACCTTC.